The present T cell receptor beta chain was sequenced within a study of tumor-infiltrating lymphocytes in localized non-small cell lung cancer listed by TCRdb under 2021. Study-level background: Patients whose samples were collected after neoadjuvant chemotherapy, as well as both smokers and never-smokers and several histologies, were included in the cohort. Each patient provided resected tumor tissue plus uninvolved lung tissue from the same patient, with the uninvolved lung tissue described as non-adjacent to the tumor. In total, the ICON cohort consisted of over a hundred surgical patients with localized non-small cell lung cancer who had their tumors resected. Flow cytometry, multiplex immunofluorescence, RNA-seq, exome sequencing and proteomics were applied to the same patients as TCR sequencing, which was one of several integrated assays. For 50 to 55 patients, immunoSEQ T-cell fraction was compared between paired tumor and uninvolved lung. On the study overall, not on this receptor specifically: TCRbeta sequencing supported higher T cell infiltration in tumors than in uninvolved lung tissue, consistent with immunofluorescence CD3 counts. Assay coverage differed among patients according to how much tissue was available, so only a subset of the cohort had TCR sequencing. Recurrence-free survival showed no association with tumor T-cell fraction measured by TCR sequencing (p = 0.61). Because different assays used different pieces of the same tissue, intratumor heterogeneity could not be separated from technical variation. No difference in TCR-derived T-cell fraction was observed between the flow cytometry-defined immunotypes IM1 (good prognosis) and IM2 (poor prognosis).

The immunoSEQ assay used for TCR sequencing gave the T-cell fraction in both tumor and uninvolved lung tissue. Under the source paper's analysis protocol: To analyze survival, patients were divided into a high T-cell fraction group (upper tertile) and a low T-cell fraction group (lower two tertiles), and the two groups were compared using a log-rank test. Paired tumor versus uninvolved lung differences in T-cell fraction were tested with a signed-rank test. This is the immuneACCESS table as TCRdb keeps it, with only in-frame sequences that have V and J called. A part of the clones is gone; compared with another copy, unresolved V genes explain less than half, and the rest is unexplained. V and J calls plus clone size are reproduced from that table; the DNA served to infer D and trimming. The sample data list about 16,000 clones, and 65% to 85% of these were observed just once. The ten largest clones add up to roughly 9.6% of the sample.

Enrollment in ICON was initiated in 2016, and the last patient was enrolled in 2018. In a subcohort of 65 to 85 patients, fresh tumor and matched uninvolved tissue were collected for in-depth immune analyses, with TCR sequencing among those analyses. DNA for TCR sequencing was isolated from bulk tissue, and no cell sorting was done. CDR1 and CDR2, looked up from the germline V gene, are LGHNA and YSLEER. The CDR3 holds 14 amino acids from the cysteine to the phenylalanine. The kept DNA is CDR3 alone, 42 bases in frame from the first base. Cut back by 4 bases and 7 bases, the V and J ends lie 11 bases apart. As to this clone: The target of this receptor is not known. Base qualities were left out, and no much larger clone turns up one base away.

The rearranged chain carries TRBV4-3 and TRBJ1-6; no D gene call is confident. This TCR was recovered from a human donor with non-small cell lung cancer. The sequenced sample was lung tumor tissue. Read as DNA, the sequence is TGCGCCAGCAGCCCAACAGCCTTCAATTCACCCCTCCACTTT. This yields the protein CASSPTAFNSPLHF.